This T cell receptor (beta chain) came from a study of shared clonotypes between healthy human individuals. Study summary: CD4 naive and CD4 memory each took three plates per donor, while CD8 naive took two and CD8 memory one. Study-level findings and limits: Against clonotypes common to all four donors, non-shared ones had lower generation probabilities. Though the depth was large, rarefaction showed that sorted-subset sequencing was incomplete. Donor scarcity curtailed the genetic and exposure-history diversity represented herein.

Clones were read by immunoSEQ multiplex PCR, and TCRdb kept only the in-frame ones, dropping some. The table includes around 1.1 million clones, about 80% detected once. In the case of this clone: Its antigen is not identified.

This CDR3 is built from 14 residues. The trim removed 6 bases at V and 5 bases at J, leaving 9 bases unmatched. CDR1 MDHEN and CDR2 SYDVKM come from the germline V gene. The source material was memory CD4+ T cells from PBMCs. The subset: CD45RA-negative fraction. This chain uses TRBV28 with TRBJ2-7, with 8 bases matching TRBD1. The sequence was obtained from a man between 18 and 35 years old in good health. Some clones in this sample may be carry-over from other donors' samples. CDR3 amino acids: CASSLGQGRHEQYF. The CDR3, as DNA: TGTGCCAGCAGCCTCGGACAGGGAAGGCACGAGCAGTACTTC.